This TCR beta chain was obtained from a study of blood T cells in healthy people across ages. At the level of the study: Capture by template switching was about one barcoded beta molecule per two T cells.

For the second PCR, which ran for roughly 6 to 12 cycles, a sample-barcoded 5' primer and a J-beta primer mix were used. Tags on each cDNA molecule came from a template-switch adaptor with 12 random nucleotides. MiXCR, run by TCRdb on the 5' RACE reads, gives a single entry per CDR3 protein. Here the sample spans some 1.5 million distinct CDR3 sequences, less than 45% being singletons. Caucasian, healthy and from Russia, the donors were aged between roughly 6 and 95. Samples each yielded at least 6 micrograms of total RNA. CDR3 length: 14 amino acids. Germline V gives CDR1 PRHDT, CDR2 FYEKMQ (reference sequence). Regarding this clonotype: The junction and the germline gene differ at one end; a read error may be behind it.

The sequence was collected from a woman younger than 35 in good health. The sample consisted of blood. V and J are TRBV13 and TRBJ2-3; TRBD2 matches at 8 bases. CDR3 DNA: TGTGCCACCAGCGGGGGAATTGGCACAGCTACGCAGTATTTT. Translated, it gives CATSGGIGTATQYF.